This T cell receptor beta chain is from a study of shared clonotypes between healthy human individuals. Study-wide background: The plates for each donor numbered three CD4 naive, three CD4 memory, two CD8 naive and one CD8 memory.

This CDR3 comprises 14 residues. Looked up from germline, CDR1 is SGHDN and CDR2 is FVKESK. Trimming removed 4 bases from V and 3 bases from J, with 12 bases in between. Sequencing was at deep level. The authors loaded roughly 180 ng DNA, 30,000 to 35,000 T cell genomes, into sorted-subset replicate PCRs. Repertoires were generated with immunoSEQ multiplex PCR, while TCRdb's copy carries only in-frame clones and drops some. Among some 650,000 clones listed, around 97% were seen once. The origin of this receptor is a woman younger than 45 in good health. Material for sequencing was naive CD4+ T cells sorted from blood. Stated subset: CD45RA+ positively selected. This chain connects TRBV14 to TRBJ1-1, with a possible D match to TRBD1 (6 bases). CDR3: CASSPTGADTEAFF. CDR3 DNA: TGTGCCAGCAGCCCGACGGGGGCAGACACTGAAGCTTTCTTT.